The rows below give T cell receptor beta chains drawn from one sample of a study of blood T cell repertoires in COVID-19. Here immunoSEQ multiplex PCR was the method, and the copy in TCRdb shows in-frame clones only, minus some. Among under 250,000 clones listed, roughly 86% were seen once. Input material: peripheral blood. These receptors were collected from a man older than 75 with acute or convalescent COVID-19. Both conserved end residues are part of each CDR3. The D gene is left open where the match is weak. Expanded clones are given a class, and other clones once, few, many or no size at all.

TRBJ1-2 13 NA NA TRBV7-9 CASSARTVLGYTF TGTGCCAGCAGCGCCAGGACAGTTCTCGGCTACACCTTC
TRBJ1-1 14 NA TRBD1 TRBV19 CASSEDRDNTEAFF TGTGCCAGTAGTGAAGACAGGGATAACACTGAAGCTTTCTTT
TRBJ2-1 17 NA NA TRBV3-1/TRBV3-2 CASSQDLPMSSYNEQFF TGTGCCAGCAGCCAAGATCTTCCTATGAGCTCCTACAATGAGCAGTTCTTC
TRBJ1-1 14 once NA TRBV6-4 CASSETGRRTEAFF TGTGCCAGCAGCGAGACAGGCCGCCGGACTGAAGCTTTCTTT
TRBJ2-5 15 NA TRBD1 TRBV6-2/TRBV6-3 CASSTPGQGKETQYF TGTGCCAGCAGTACCCCGGGACAGGGGAAAGAGACCCAGTACTTC
TRBJ1-5 13 NA NA TRBV4-3 CASSQGTAQPQHF TGCGCCAGCAGCCAAGGGACAGCCCAGCCCCAGCATTTT
TRBJ1-5 13 few NA TRBV27 CASRRGNNQPQHF TGTGCCAGCCGCAGGGGCAACAATCAGCCCCAGCATTTT
TRBJ1-2 15 NA NA TRBV29-1 CSVDSGVKANYGYTF TGCAGCGTTGACTCCGGGGTCAAAGCTAACTATGGCTACACCTTC
TRBJ2-7 13 NA TRBD1 TRBV5-6 CASSLDRGYEQYF TGTGCCAGCAGCTTGGACAGGGGTTACGAGCAGTACTTC
TRBJ1-1 15 NA TRBD1 TRBV9 CASSVDDRGVTEAFF TGTGCCAGCAGCGTAGACGACAGGGGGGTTACTGAAGCTTTCTTT